These 19 T cell receptor beta chains originate from one sample sequenced in a study of PD-1 blockade in classical Hodgkin lymphoma. Exposure to brentuximab vedotin varied, and each patient had relapsed following autologous stem cell transplantation. The data were produced by immunoSEQ multiplex PCR, yet TCRdb's version contains in-frame clones alone and is incomplete. The sample contains some 100,000 clones, 80% to 95% of which appear only once. The sample consisted of peripheral blood mononuclear cells (PBMCs), taken at baseline. The receptors were gathered from a human donor with classical Hodgkin lymphoma.

This chain links TRBV18 with TRBJ2-5; 16 positions agree with TRBD2. Germline CDR1 and CDR2: KGHSH and LQKENI. With V trimmed by 2 bases and J by 5 bases, 5 bases remained unmatched. This CDR3 has 17 residues. CDR3 in amino acids: CASSPTGTSGRAETQYF. In nucleotides, the CDR3 is TGTGCCAGCTCACCAACCGGGACTAGCGGGAGGGCCGAGACCCAGTACTTC.

The J gene is TRBJ2-7, the V gene TRBV6-6, with unresolved D. Germline assignment: CDR1 MNHNY and CDR2 SVGAGI (reference sequence). V lost 6 bases and J lost 1, with 10 bases in between. The CDR3 contains 13 residues. The CDR3: CASRPQRSYEQYF. Here the CDR3 DNA reads TGTGCCAGCAGACCCCAGAGGTCCTACGAGCAGTACTTC.

CDR3 loop: CASSLEGVVNTEAFF. The DNA for the CDR3 is TGTGCCAGCAGCTTAGAGGGAGTAGTGAACACTGAAGCTTTCTTT. The rearrangement joins TRBV7-8 to TRBJ1-1; unclear D gene. The CDR3 length is 15 residues. V dropped 1 base and J dropped 0 bases, with 9 bases sitting between them. CDR1 and CDR2 (germline): SGHVS, FQNEAQ.

This chain uses TRBV6-5 with TRBJ2-7; 8 bases fit TRBD1. Germline assignment: CDR1 MNHEY and CDR2 SVGAGI. The J segment lost 3 bases and the V segment lost 6 bases, leaving 7 bases of the junction unmatched. The CDR3 runs 14 residues. CDR3 loop: CASSRPGQDYEQYF. As DNA, the CDR3 is TGTGCCAGCAGCCGACCGGGACAGGACTACGAGCAGTACTTC.

The rearrangement links TRBV6-1 to TRBJ1-1, with TRBD1 identical over 10 bases. The CDR3 contains 16 residues. V was clipped by 6 bases and J by 5 bases; unmatched bases: 12. CDR1 and CDR2 (germline): MNHNS, SASEGT. The CDR3 region has the DNA TGTGCCAGCAGGGAATTACGGACAGGGGGTATGACTGAAGCTTTCTTT. It codes for CASRELRTGGMTEAFF.

This clone was counted only a few times. The rearrangement links TRBV9 to TRBJ2-1, with TRBD2 matching 10 bases. The V gene end was trimmed by 4 bases and the J gene end by 8 bases; junction bases not matched to a gene: 6. CDR1 is SGDLS, CDR2 YYNGEE, per germline. This CDR3 is built from 14 residues. CDR3 protein: CASSSGTSVDEQFF. The DNA for the CDR3 is TGTGCCAGCAGCTCCGGGACTAGCGTCGATGAGCAGTTCTTC. The full variable domain, rest sourced from reference TRBV9 and TRBJ2-1, is DSGVTQTPKHLITATGQRVTLRCSPRSGDLSVYWYQQSLDQGLQFLIQYYNGEERAKGNILERFSAQQFPDLHSELNLSSLELGDSALYFCASSSGTSVDEQFFGPGTRLTVL.

This chain links TRBV7-6 with TRBJ1-1; D might be TRBD1 (5 bases). CDR1 is SGHVS, CDR2 FNYEAQ, per germline. This CDR3 region has 14 residues. With 4 bases removed from V and 4 bases from J, the gap between germline ends came to 13 bases. The CDR3 DNA sequence: TGTGCCAGCAGCTCGGGGTCGGGGGGCACTGAAGCTTTCTTT. Its protein is CASSSGSGGTEAFF. Drawing the rest from reference TRBV7-6 and TRBJ1-1, the complete variable domain is GAGVSQSPRYKVTKRGQDVALRCDPISGHVSLYWYRQALGQGPEFLTYFNYEAQQDKSGLPNDRFSAERPEGSISTLTIQRTEQRDSAMYRCASSSGSGGTEAFFGQGTRLTVV.

This clone appeared a few times. The chain links TRBV6-1 to TRBJ2-7; the D is unclear. In germline, CDR1 is MNHNS, CDR2 SASEGT. With 4 bases removed from V and 3 bases from J, the gap between germline ends came to 4 bases. The CDR3 covers 11 residues. CDR3 nucleotide sequence: TGTGCCAGCAGTGCCGGCTACGAGCAGTACTTC. Translating it yields CASSAGYEQYF.

V gene TRBV10-3 combines with J gene TRBJ1-2, with D perhaps TRBD1 (5 bases). This CDR3 has 15 amino acids. CDR1 is ENHRY and CDR2 is SYGVKD in the germline V gene. The V and J ends lost 6 bases and 0 bases respectively, with 14 bases between them. The CDR3 nucleotides are TGTGCCATCAGCCCGCAGGGCCCCACTAACTATGGCTACACCTTC. Amino acids: CAISPQGPTNYGYTF.

Details on this clone: A read error may produce the germline difference seen at one junction end. This rearrangement joins TRBV27 to TRBJ2-7; 7 bases agree with TRBD1. Germline CDR1 MNHEY, CDR2 SMNVEV (reference sequence). The CDR3 runs to 15 residues. CDR3 sequence: CASSFEDRYSSEQYF. The CDR3 DNA is TGTGCCAGCAGTTTTGAGGACAGGTATTCCTCCGAGCAGTACTTC.

This CDR3 reads CASSLSGLNYEQYF. CDR3 sequence (DNA): TGCGCCAGCAGCCTCAGCGGACTTAACTACGAGCAGTACTTC. The V and J genes are TRBV5-1 and TRBJ2-7, with a tentative D call TRBD2 (5 bases). The CDR3 extends over 14 amino acids. CDR1 and CDR2 from the germline V gene are SGHRS and YFSETQ. V lost 4 bases and J 3 bases, leaving 14 bases between the germline ends.

The gene calls are TRBV4-2 and TRBJ2-1; maybe TRBD1 (6 bases). CDR1 is LGHNA, CDR2 YNFKEQ, per germline. The length of the CDR3 is 17 residues. Trimming pared 2 bases from V and 0 bases from J, leaving 14 bases between. CDR3 in amino acids: CASSQIPGTISYNEQFF. In DNA form, the CDR3 reads TGTGCCAGCAGCCAAATCCCCGGGACAATCTCCTACAATGAGCAGTTCTTC.

This chain uses TRBV11-2 with TRBJ2-3, with 9 nucleotides matching TRBD2. This CDR3 contains 17 residues. Germline loops: CDR1 SGHAT, CDR2 FQNNGV. V lost 5 bases to trimming and J lost 3 bases; unmatched junction nucleotides: 12. The chain's CDR3 is CASSISAGGRVTDTQYF. Here the CDR3 DNA reads TGTGCCAGCAGCATTTCCGCGGGAGGGCGGGTTACAGATACGCAGTATTTT.

The rearrangement uses TRBV5-8 and TRBJ1-2; possibly TRBD1 for D (5 bases). The CDR3 runs 14 residues. Germline V gene sequence: CDR1 SGHTS, CDR2 YDEGEE. V was trimmed by 5 bases and J by 5 bases, leaving 16 bases between them. The CDR3 nucleotides read TGTGCCAGCAGACTGCGGGGGGACCTTTATGGCTACACCTTC. This codes for CASRLRGDLYGYTF.

The chain couples TRBV7-9 to TRBJ1-2; TRBD1 aligns across 7 bases. From germline, CDR1 is SEHNR and CDR2 FQNEAQ (reference sequence). V shed 10 bases and J 5 bases; nucleotides not matched to a gene: 25. This CDR3 has 18 amino acids. CDR3 sequence reads: CAIHVQIWEGALGYGYTF. The CDR3 nucleotides are TGTGCCATCCACGTCCAGATATGGGAGGGGGCTTTGGGTTATGGCTACACCTTC.

The J gene is TRBJ1-2, the V gene TRBV6-1; a weak D match, TRBD1 (5 bases). The CDR3 extends over 15 amino acids. The V and J ends lost 8 bases and 5 bases respectively, with 21 bases between them. The V gene's germline CDR1 is MNHNS and CDR2 SASEGT. The CDR3 protein is CASLLNRLTSYGYTF. In nucleotides, the CDR3 is TGTGCCAGCCTTTTAAACAGGTTAACGAGTTATGGCTACACCTTC.

DNA for the CDR3: TGTGCCAGCAGTTTTCTCCGGGGGGGGCTGAACACTGAAGCTTTCTTT. It codes for CASSFLRGGLNTEAFF. This chain uses TRBV27 with TRBJ1-1; TRBD1 might be the D (6 bases). Looked up from germline, CDR1 is MNHEY and CDR2 is SMNVEV (reference sequence). The CDR3 is made up of 16 amino acids. V shed 3 bases and J shed 0 bases, with 14 bases lying between them.

This clone appeared once. The rearrangement links TRBV27 to TRBJ1-1, with 7 bases aligning to TRBD1. The ends lost 5 bases at V and 2 bases at J; junction bases unmatched: 8. From germline, CDR1 is MNHEY and CDR2 SMNVEV (reference sequence). The CDR3 runs 15 residues. The CDR3 DNA sequence: TGTGCCAGCAGTCCCCGGGGACAGACTAACACTGAAGCTTTCTTT. Translated: CASSPRGQTNTEAFF.

This sequence joins TRBV6-1 and TRBJ1-1, with D perhaps TRBD1 (6 bases). The CDR3 is 16 residues long. Trimming left V 1 base short and J 3 bases short, with 15 bases between. Germline CDR1 MNHNS, CDR2 SASEGT. The CDR3 sequence is CASSEGIQGGDTEAFF. CDR3 nucleotide sequence: TGTGCCAGCAGTGAAGGAATACAGGGAGGGGACACTGAAGCTTTCTTT.